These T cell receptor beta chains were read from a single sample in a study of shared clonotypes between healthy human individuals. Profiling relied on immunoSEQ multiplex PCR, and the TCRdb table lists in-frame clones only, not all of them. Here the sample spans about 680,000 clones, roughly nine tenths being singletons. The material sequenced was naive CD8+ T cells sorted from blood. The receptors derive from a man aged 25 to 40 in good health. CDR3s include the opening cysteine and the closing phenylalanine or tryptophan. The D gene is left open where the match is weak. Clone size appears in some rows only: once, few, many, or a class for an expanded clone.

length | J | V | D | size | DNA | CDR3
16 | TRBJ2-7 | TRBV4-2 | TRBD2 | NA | TGTGCCAGCAGCCAGCGACTAGCGGGGACGGTCCACGAGCAGTACTTC | CASSQRLAGTVHEQYF
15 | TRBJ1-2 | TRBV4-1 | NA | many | TGCGCCAGCAGCCAAGATACCCCGGGGTACTATGGCTACACCTTC | CASSQDTPGYYGYTF
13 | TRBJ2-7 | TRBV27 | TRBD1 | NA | TGTGCCAGCAGTTTTGGACAGGGGTACGAGCAGTACTTC | CASSFGQGYEQYF
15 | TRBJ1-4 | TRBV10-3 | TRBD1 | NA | TGTGCCACCAGCGCACAGGGGGCTGTTAATGAAAAACTGTTTTTT | CATSAQGAVNEKLFF
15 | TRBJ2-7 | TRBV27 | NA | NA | TGTGCCAGCAGTTTAGAGGCAGGACCACTGCACGAGCAGTACTTC | CASSLEAGPLHEQYF
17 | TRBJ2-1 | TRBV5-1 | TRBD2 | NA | TGCGCCAGCAGCTTTCGATCCCGGGAGGAACCCTACAATGAGCAGTTCTTC | CASSFRSREEPYNEQFF
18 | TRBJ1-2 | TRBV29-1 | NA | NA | TGCAGCGTTGAAAGCCGCCATAAGGGGATAACCCCCCTCTATGGCTACACCTTC | CSVESRHKGITPLYGYTF
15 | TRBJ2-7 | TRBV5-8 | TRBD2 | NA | TGTGCCAGCAGCTTAGATAGCGGGAGTGGCTACGAGCAGTACTTC | CASSLDSGSGYEQYF
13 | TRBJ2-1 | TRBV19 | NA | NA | TGTGCCAGTAGTACCTTTACTAGCTATGAGCAGTTCTTC | CASSTFTSYEQFF
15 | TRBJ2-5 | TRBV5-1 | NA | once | NA | CASSSRGGFLETQYF
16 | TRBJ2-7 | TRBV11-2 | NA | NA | TGTGCCAGCAGCCCTCCCCGGGCAGCCAGCTCCTACGAGCAGTACTTC | CASSPPRAASSYEQYF
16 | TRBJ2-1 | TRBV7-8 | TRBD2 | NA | TGTGCCAGCAGCCCGGGACTAGCGGGGCTATACAATGAGCAGTTCTTC | CASSPGLAGLYNEQFF
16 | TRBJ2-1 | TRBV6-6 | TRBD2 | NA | TGTGCCAGCAGTTACTCGCAACTAGCGGGATACAATGAGCAGTTCTTC | CASSYSQLAGYNEQFF
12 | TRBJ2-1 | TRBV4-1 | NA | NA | TGCGCCAGCAGCCAAATAGCAAATGAGCAGTTCTTC | CASSQIANEQFF
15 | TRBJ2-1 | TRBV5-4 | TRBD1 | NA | TGTGCCAGCAGCTTCCAGGGGGCCGTTGCCAATGAGCAGTTCTTC | CASSFQGAVANEQFF
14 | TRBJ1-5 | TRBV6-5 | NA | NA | TGTGCCAGCAGTTACCGTCAAGAGAGTCAGCCCCAGCATTTT | CASSYRQESQPQHF
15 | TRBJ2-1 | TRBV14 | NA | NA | TGTGCCAGCAGCCAAGATCGGGCGTCCTACAATGAGCAGTTCTTC | CASSQDRASYNEQFF
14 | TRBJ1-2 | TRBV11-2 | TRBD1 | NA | TGTGCCAGCAGCAGGACAGGGGAGTTCTATGGCTACACCTTC | CASSRTGEFYGYTF
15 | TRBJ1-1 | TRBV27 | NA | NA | TGTGCCAGCAGTTCGACAGGAGGCCCTAACACTGAAGCTTTCTTT | CASSSTGGPNTEAFF
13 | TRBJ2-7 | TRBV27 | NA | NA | TGTGCCAGCAGTTTGTTGGCCTCCTACGAGCAGTACTTC | CASSLLASYEQYF
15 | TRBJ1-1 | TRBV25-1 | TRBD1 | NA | TGTGCCAGCAGTGAGCCAGGGGGGCCTTCCCCTGAAGCTTTCTTT | CASSEPGGPSPEAFF
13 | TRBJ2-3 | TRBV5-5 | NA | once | TGTGCCAGCAGCTGGACTCATACAGATACGCAGTATTTT | CASSWTHTDTQYF
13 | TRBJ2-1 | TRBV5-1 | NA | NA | TGCGCCAGCAGCGTGACTAACTACAATGAGCAGTTCTTC | CASSVTNYNEQFF